This T cell receptor beta chain was recovered during a study of shared clonotypes between healthy human individuals. V shed 3 bases and J 8 bases; nucleotides not matched to a gene: 7. The CDR3 extends over 15 amino acids. From germline, CDR1 is MNHEY and CDR2 SMNVEV (reference sequence). The data were produced by immunoSEQ multiplex PCR, yet TCRdb's version contains in-frame clones alone and is incomplete. The sample lists fewer than 1.6 million clones, about 98.5% seen once, with approximately 0.38% in the top ten. The sample taken for sequencing was naive CD4+ T cells sorted from blood. Subset defined: CD45RA+ positively selected. The J gene is TRBJ2-1, the V gene TRBV27; 10 bases map to TRBD2. This clonotype was sampled from a man under 40 in good health. This CDR3 reads CASSFELAGAYEQFF. The CDR3 DNA follows: TGTGCCAGCAGTTTTGAGCTAGCGGGAGCCTATGAGCAGTTCTTC.